A single sample gave rise to the 5 T cell receptor beta chains below, sequenced in a study of blood T cells in healthy people across ages. Combining a sample-barcoded 5' primer with a J-beta primer mix, a second PCR ran for roughly 7 to 11 cycles. TCRdb re-derived calls from the 5' RACE reads in MiXCR, one entry per CDR3 protein. This sample yields about 800,000 distinct CDR3 sequences, of which around 25% are seen a single time; under 4.5% belongs to the top ten. The same sample was also studied in work on T cells of mothers and their children.

Specimen: blood. The source is a boy between 5 and 17 years old in good health.

This clonotype was observed a few times. The gene calls are TRBV7-2 and TRBJ2-1; 9 bases match TRBD2. V was clipped by 4 bases and J by 4 bases; unmatched bases: 5. The CDR3 runs to 15 residues. Germline CDR1 and CDR2: SGHTA and FQGNSA. CDR3 region: CASSSYSGGYNEQFF. CDR3 coding DNA: TGTGCCAGCAGCTCTTATAGCGGGGGTTACAATGAGCAGTTCTTC. Based on the CDR3 plus reference TRBV7-2 and TRBJ2-1, the full variable domain is GAGVSQSPSNKVTEKGKDVELRCDPISGHTALYWYRQSLGQGLEFLIYFQGNSAPDKSGLPSDRFSAERTGGSVSTLTIQRTQQEDSAVYLCASSSYSGGYNEQFFGPGTRLTVL.

The V call is TRBV20-1, the J call TRBJ2-1, with 9 bases identical to TRBD1. V shed 6 bases and J 7 bases; nucleotides not matched to a gene: 13. The CDR3 is 15 residues long. The germline V gene has CDR1 DFQATT and CDR2 SNEGSKA (reference sequence). The DNA for the CDR3 is TGCAGTGCCCTCTCTGTTGAGACAGGGGGAAATGAGCAGTTCTTC. This encodes CSALSVETGGNEQFF.

This clonotype was observed a few times. The rearrangement uses TRBV7-2 and TRBJ2-5, with TRBD2 identical over 12 bases. This CDR3 is built from 20 residues. J was trimmed by 5 bases and V by 7 bases; bases with no gene match: 23. Germline V lookup: CDR1 SGHTA, CDR2 FQGNSA. CDR3 nucleotide sequence: TGTGCCAGCACCTCACAGCACCTGGGACTAGCGGGCGAGAGGGCGGAGACCCAGTACTTC. The encoded protein is CASTSQHLGLAGERAETQYF.

The CDR3 bases are TGTGCCAGCAGCCCCGACAAAGTCAACATTCAGTACTTC. Amino acid sequence: CASSPDKVNIQYF. The chain links TRBV28 to TRBJ2-4, with D unclear. The germline V gene encodes CDR1 MDHEN and CDR2 SYDVKM. The V end lost 6 bases, the J end lost 7 bases, and 13 bases lay between the germline ends. The CDR3 contains 13 residues.

This clonotype was counted between two and nine times. The chain links TRBV10-3 to TRBJ2-1; D is uncertain. Per germline, CDR1 ENHRY and CDR2 SYGVKD. The CDR3 covers 15 residues. With 6 bases removed from V and 1 base from J, the gap between germline ends came to 13 bases. CDR3 nucleotide sequence: TGTGCCATCAGCGAAGCGAGTAAATCCTACAATGAGCAGTTCTTC. This encodes CAISEASKSYNEQFF.